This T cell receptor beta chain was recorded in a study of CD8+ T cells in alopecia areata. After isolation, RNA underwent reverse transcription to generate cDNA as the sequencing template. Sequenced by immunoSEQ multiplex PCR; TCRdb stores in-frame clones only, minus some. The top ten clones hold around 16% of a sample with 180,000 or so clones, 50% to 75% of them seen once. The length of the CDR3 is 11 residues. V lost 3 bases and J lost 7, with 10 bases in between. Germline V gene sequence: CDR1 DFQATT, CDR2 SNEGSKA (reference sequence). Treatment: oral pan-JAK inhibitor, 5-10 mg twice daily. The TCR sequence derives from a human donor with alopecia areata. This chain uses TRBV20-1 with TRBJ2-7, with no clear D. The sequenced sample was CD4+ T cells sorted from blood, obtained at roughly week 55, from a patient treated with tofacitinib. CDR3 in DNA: TGCAGTGCTAGTCACGACTGGGAGCAGTACTTC. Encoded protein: CSASHDWEQYF.